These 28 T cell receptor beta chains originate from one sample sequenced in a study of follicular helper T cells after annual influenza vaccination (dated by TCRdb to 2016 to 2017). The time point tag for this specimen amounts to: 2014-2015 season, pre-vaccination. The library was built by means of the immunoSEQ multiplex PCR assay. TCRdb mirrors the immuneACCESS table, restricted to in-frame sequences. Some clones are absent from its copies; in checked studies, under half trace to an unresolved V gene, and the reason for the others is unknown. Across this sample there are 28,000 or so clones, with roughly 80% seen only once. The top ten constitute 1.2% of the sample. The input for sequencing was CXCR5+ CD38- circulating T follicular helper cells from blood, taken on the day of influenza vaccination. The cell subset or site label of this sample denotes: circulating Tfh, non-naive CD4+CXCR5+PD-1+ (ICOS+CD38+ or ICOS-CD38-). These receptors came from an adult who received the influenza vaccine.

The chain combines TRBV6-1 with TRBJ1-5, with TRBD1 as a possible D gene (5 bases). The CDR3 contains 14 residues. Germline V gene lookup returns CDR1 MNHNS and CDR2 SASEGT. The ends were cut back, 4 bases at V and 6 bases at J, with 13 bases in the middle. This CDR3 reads CASSVLGGSQPQHF. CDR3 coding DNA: TGTGCCAGCAGTGTCCTCGGGGGTAGTCAGCCCCAGCATTTT.

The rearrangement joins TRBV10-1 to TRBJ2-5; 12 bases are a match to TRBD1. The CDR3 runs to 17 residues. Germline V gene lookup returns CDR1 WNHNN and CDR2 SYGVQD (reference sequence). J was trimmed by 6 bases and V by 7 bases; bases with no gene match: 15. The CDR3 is CASTDITGTGGPKTQYF. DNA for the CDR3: TGCGCCAGCACTGATATCACCGGGACAGGGGGCCCGAAGACCCAGTACTTC.

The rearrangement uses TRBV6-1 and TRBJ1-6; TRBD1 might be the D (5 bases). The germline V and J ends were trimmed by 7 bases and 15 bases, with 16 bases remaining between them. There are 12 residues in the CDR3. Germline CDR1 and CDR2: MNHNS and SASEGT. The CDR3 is CASTPARDLLHF. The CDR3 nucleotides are TGTGCCAGCACTCCCGCCAGGGATCTCCTCCACTTT.

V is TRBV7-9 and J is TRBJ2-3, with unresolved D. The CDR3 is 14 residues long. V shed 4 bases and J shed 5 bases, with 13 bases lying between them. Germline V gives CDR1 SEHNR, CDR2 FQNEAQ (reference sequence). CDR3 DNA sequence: TGTGCCAGCAGCTCAAATACCGTCGGAGATACGCAGTATTTT. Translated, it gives CASSSNTVGDTQYF.

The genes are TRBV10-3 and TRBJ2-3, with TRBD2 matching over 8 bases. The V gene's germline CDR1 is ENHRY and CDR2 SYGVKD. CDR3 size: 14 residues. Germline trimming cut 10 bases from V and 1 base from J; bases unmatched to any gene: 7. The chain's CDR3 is CATTVGGGTDTQYF. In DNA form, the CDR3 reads TGTGCCACAACGGTCGGGGGGGGCACAGATACGCAGTATTTT.

The CDR3 region has the DNA TGTGCCAGCTCACCAGGCAGAGGGGGTTTGAGCTACGAGCAGTACTTC. It yields the protein CASSPGRGGLSYEQYF. The chain couples TRBV18 to TRBJ2-7; the D gene is possibly TRBD1 (6 bases). The V end was cut by 2 bases, the J end by 3 bases, with 17 bases between. The CDR3 has 16 residues. Germline values: CDR1 KGHSH, CDR2 LQKENI.

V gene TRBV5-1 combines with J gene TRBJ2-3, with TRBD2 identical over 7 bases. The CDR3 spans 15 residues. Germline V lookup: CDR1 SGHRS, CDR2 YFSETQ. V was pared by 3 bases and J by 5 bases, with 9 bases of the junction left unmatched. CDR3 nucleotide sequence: TGCGCCAGCAGCTCTAGCGGAGGAGGGGTAGATACGCAGTATTTT. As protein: CASSSSGGGVDTQYF.

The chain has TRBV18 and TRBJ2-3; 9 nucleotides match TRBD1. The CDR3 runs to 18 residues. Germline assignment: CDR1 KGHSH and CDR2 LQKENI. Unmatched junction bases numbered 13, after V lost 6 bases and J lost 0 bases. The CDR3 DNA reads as TGTGCCAGCTCGTTGACAGGGGGGGAGCGGAGGAGCACAGATACGCAGTATTTT. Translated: CASSLTGGERRSTDTQYF.

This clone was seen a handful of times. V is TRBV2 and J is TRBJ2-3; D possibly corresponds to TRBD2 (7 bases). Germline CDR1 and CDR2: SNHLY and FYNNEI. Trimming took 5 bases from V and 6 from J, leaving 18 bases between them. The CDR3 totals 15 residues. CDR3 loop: CASSKGGGSQDTQYF. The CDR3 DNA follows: TGTGCCAGCAGTAAGGGGGGGGGATCTCAGGATACGCAGTATTTT.

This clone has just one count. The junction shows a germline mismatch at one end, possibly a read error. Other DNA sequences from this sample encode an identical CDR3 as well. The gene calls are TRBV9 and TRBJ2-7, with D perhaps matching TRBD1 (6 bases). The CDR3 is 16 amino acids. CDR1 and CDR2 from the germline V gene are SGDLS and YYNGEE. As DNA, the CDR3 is TGTGCCAGTAGCGTAAACCCGGCTGGGGGCGGGTACGAGCAGTACTTC. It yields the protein CASSVNPAGGGYEQYF.

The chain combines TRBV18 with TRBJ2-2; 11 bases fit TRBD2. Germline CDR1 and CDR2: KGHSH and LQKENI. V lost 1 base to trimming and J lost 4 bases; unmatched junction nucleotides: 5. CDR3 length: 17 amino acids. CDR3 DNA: TGTGCCAGCTCACCACGAACTAGCGGGAGTAGCACCGGGGAGCTGTTTTTT. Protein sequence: CASSPRTSGSSTGELFF.

The CDR3 nucleotides read TGTGCCAGCAGTGAAATGGCCCAGGAGACCCAGTACTTC. Encoded protein: CASSEMAQETQYF. This chain connects TRBV25-1 to TRBJ2-5; D is undetermined. Trimming took off 2 bases at V and 5 bases at J, with 9 bases between the two ends. Germline V gives CDR1 MGHDK, CDR2 SYGVNS. The CDR3 extends over 13 amino acids.

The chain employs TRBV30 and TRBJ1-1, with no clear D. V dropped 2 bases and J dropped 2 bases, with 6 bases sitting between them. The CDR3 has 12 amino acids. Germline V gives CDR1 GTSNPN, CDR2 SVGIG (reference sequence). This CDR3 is CAWSFPNTEAFF. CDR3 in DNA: TGTGCCTGGAGTTTCCCTAACACTGAAGCTTTCTTT. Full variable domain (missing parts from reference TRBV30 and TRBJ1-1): SQTIHQWPATLVQPVGSPLSLECTVEGTSNPNLYWYRQAAGRGLQLLFYSVGIGQISSEVPQNLSASRPQDRQFILSSKKLLLSDSGFYLCAWSFPNTEAFFGQGTRLTVV.

As DNA, the CDR3 is TGTGCCAGCATTAGCGGGAGACTAGATGAGCAGTTCTTC. Translation: CASISGRLDEQFF. The chain uses TRBV28 and TRBJ2-1; 9 bases align to TRBD2. Germline V CDR1 and CDR2: MDHEN, SYDVKM. V dropped 7 bases and J dropped 8; count of bases not matched to a gene: 6. The CDR3 sequence is 13 residues long.

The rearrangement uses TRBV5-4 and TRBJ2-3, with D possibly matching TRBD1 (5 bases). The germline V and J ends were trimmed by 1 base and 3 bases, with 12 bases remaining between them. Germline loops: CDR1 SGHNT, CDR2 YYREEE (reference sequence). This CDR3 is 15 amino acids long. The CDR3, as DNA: TGTGCCAGCAGCTTGTCGCCCAGGGTGACAGATACGCAGTATTTT. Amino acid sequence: CASSLSPRVTDTQYF.

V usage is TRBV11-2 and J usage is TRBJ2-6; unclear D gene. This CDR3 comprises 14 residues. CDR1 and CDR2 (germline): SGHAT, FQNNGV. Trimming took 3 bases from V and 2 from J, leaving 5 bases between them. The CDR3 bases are TGTGCCAGCAGCTTCGGTCCTGGGGCCAACGTCCTGACTTTC. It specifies CASSFGPGANVLTF.

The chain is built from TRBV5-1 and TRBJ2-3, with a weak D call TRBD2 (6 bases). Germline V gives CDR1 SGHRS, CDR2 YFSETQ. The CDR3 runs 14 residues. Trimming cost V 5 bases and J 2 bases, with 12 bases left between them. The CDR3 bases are TGCGCCAGCAGTTTCGGGGGAAACACAGATACGCAGTATTTT. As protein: CASSFGGNTDTQYF.

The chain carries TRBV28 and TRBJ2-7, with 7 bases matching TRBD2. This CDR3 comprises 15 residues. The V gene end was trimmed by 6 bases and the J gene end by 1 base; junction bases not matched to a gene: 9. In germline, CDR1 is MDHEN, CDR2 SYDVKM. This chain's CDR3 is CASRPISGPSYEQYF. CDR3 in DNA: TGTGCCAGCAGACCCATTAGCGGGCCATCCTACGAGCAGTACTTC.

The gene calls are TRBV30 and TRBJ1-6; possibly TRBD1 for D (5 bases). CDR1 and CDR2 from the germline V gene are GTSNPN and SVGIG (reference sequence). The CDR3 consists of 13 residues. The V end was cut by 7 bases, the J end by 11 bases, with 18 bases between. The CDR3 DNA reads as TGTGCCTACCAACCCGAGCCAGGGACACCCCTCCACTTT. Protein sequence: CAYQPEPGTPLHF.

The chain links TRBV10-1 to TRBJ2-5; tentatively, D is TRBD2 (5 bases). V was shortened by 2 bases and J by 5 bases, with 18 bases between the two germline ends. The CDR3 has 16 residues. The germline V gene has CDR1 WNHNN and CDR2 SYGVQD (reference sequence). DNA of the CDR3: TGCGCCAGCAGTGAGGGGCGGTTTAGCGTCCCGGAGACCCAGTACTTC. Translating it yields CASSEGRFSVPETQYF.

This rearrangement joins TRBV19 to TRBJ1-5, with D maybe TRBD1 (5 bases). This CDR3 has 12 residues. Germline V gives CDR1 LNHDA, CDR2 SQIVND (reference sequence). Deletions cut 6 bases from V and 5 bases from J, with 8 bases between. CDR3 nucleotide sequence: TGTGCCAGTAGCACGACAGATCAGCCCCAGCATTTT. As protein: CASSTTDQPQHF.

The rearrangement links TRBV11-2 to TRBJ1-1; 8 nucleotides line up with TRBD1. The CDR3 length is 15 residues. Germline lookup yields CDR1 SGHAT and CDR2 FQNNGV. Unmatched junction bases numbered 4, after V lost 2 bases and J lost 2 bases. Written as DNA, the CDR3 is TGTGCCAGCAGCTTAACGGGACAGGACAACACTGAAGCTTTCTTT. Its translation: CASSLTGQDNTEAFF.

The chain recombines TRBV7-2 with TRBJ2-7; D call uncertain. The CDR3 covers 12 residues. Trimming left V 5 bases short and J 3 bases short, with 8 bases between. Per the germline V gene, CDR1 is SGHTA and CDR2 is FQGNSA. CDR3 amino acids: CASSTSNYEQYF. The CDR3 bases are TGTGCCAGCAGCACTTCTAACTACGAGCAGTACTTC.

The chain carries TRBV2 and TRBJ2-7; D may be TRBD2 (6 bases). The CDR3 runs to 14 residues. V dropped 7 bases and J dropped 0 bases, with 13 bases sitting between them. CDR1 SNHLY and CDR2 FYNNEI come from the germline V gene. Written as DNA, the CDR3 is TGTGCCAGCAAAGGTGGGGGGAGCTCCTACGAGCAGTACTTC. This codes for CASKGGGSSYEQYF.

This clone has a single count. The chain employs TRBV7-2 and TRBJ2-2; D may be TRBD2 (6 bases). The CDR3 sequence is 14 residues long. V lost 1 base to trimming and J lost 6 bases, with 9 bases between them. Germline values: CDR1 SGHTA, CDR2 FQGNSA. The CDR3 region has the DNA TGTGCCAGCAGCTTAGAAGCGGGCCCCGGGGAGCTGTTTTTT. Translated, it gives CASSLEAGPGELFF.

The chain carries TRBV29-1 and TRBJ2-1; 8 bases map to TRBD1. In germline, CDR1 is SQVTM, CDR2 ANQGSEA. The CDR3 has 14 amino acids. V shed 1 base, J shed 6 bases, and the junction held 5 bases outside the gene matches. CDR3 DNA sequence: TGCAGCGTTGAAGGTGGACAGGGTCGCAATGAGCAGTTCTTC. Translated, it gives CSVEGGQGRNEQFF.

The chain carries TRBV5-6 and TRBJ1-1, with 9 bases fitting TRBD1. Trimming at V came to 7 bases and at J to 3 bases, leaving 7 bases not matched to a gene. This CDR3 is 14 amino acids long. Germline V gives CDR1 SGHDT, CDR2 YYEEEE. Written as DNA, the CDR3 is TGTGCCAGCGTCCCCGACAGGGGGGACACTGAAGCTTTCTTT. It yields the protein CASVPDRGDTEAFF.

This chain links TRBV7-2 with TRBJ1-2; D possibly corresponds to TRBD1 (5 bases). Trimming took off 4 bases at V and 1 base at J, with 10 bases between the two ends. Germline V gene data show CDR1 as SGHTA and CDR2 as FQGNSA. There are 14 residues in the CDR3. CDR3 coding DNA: TGTGCCAGCAGCTCCGGGGGGAATAACTATGGCTACACCTTC. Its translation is CASSSGGNNYGYTF.